The 21 T cell receptor beta chains in this list originate from one sample, sequenced in a study of vaccination and CD4 T cells after COVID-19. An Oncomine TCR Beta short-read assay was used to sequence the DNA from cultured CD4+ T cells. TCRdb re-analysed the PCR reads in MiXCR, keeping a single row per CDR3 protein. Of 7,000 to 9,500 distinct CDR3 sequences listed, 50% to 65% were seen once; the top ten hold approximately 7.6%. Their cognate antigens are unknown. Treatment meaning: roughly 11-day PBMC culture with coronavirus spike peptide pools or control peptides (ViraFEST assay). The sample comprised CD4+ T cells from blood, cultured in vitro. The source of these receptors is a human donor who had recovered from COVID-19.

The genes are TRBV7-9 and TRBJ2-6; possible D gene TRBD1, 6 bases. The length of the CDR3 is 16 residues. Trimming removed 4 bases from V and 2 bases from J, with 12 bases in between. CDR1 and CDR2 from the germline V gene are SEHNR and FQNEAQ (reference sequence). The CDR3 coding sequence is TGTGCCAGCAGCTCCGTCGCAGGGGCTGGGGCCAACGTCCTGACTTTC. Amino acid sequence: CASSSVAGAGANVLTF.

V and J are TRBV14 and TRBJ2-3; D is perhaps TRBD1 (6 bases). This CDR3 is built from 14 residues. The germline V and J ends were trimmed by 3 bases and 4 bases, with 11 bases remaining between them. The V gene's germline CDR1 is SGHDN and CDR2 FVKESK. In DNA form, the CDR3 reads TGTGCCAGCAGCCAGGGGGCAAGGTCAGATACGCAGTATTTT. Its protein is CASSQGARSDTQYF.

This rearrangement joins TRBV7-8 to TRBJ2-3; tentatively, D is TRBD1 or TRBD2 (5 bases each). This CDR3 spans 14 amino acids. With 3 bases removed from V and 2 bases from J, the gap between germline ends came to 9 bases. Germline CDR1 SGHVS, CDR2 FQNEAQ. The DNA of the CDR3 is TGTGCCAGCAGCTTTCGAGGGGACACAGATACGCAGTATTTT. It specifies CASSFRGDTDTQYF.

By share, this clonotype counts as medium-sized. The chain employs TRBV7-2 and TRBJ1-3, with D possibly TRBD1 on 5 matching bases. CDR1 SGHTA and CDR2 FQGNSA come from the germline V gene. V was clipped by 7 bases and J by 0 bases, with 13 bases between them. The CDR3 consists of 15 residues. Here the CDR3 DNA reads TGTGCCAGCAAAAACGGGGCAGGCTCTGGAAACACCATATATTTT. This sequence encodes CASKNGAGSGNTIYF.

DNA for the CDR3: TGTGCCAGCAGCTTAGACTTGCAGGCTATGAACACCGGGGAGCTGTTTTTT. It translates to CASSLDLQAMNTGELFF. The chain couples TRBV7-9 to TRBJ2-2; D is uncertain. CDR3 length equals 17 residues. Germline assignment: CDR1 SEHNR and CDR2 FQNEAQ (reference sequence). V lost 1 base and J lost 1, with 13 bases in between. Full variable domain (outside the CDR3, taken from reference TRBV7-9 and TRBJ2-2): DTGVSQNPRHKITKRGQNVTFRCDPISEHNRLYWYRQTLGQGPEFLTYFQNEAQLEKSRLLSDRFSAERPKGSFSTLEIQRTEQGDSAMYLCASSLDLQAMNTGELFFGEGSRLTVL.

CDR3 nucleotide sequence: TGTGCCAGCAGAAAAGTGGCCCGGGTATTCGATTTCGTCGAGCAGTACTTC. The encoded protein is CASRKVARVFDFVEQYF. The gene calls are TRBV27 and TRBJ2-7, with no clear D. This CDR3 is 17 amino acids long. Germline V lookup: CDR1 MNHEY, CDR2 SMNVEV (reference sequence). The V end lost 6 bases, the J end lost 6 bases, and 27 bases lay between the germline ends.

This rearrangement joins TRBV19 to TRBJ1-5; TRBD1 matches 8 bases. This CDR3 is built from 15 residues. Per germline, CDR1 LNHDA and CDR2 SQIVND (reference sequence). V dropped 3 bases and J dropped 3; count of bases not matched to a gene: 4. CDR3 sequence: CASSIRQGLNQPQHF. The CDR3 nucleotides read TGTGCCAGTAGTATCCGACAGGGGCTCAATCAGCCCCAGCATTTT.

The chain combines TRBV6-1 with TRBJ2-3; 8 nucleotides align to TRBD1. The J segment lost 4 bases and the V segment lost 8 bases, leaving 5 bases of the junction unmatched. The CDR3 extends over 13 amino acids. In germline, CDR1 is MNHNS, CDR2 SASEGT. The CDR3 nucleotides read TGTGCCAGCTCCGACAGGGGCGCAGATACGCAGTATTTT. Amino acids: CASSDRGADTQYF.

The chain couples TRBV27 to TRBJ1-2, with a tentative D call TRBD1 (6 bases). This CDR3 is built from 15 residues. V was shortened by 4 bases and J by 2 bases, with 14 bases between the two germline ends. Germline V CDR1 and CDR2: MNHEY, SMNVEV (reference sequence). Here the CDR3 reads CASSSTGWENYGYTF. CDR3 bases: TGTGCCAGCAGTTCGACAGGTTGGGAGAACTATGGCTACACCTTC.

The rearrangement uses TRBV20-1 and TRBJ2-1; no clear D. The germline gives CDR1 DFQATT, CDR2 SNEGSKA (reference sequence). Trimming removed 7 bases at V and 5 bases at J, with 18 bases between. The CDR3 is 14 amino acids. The CDR3 protein is CSVPPRSANNEQFF. DNA for the CDR3: TGCAGTGTCCCCCCTAGGAGTGCCAACAATGAGCAGTTCTTC.

This clonotype was picked up a small number of times. The gene calls are TRBV20-1 and TRBJ2-7, with D uncertain. The CDR3 runs 12 residues. The germline CDR1 and CDR2 sequences are DFQATT and SNEGSKA (reference sequence). With 5 bases removed from V and 1 base from J, the gap between germline ends came to 9 bases. CDR3 in DNA: TGCAGTGCTTGGACGGATTCCTACGAGCAGTACTTC. Its translation is CSAWTDSYEQYF.

This clonotype has only a few counts. This chain connects TRBV20-1 to TRBJ1-2; no definite D call. Germline loops: CDR1 DFQATT, CDR2 SNEGSKA (reference sequence). This CDR3 is 16 amino acids long. Trimming took off 1 base at V and 9 bases at J, with 24 bases between the two ends. In nucleotides, the CDR3 is TGCAGTGCTAGAGCCCCGGGCGCAGCCAAAGGGTCGCGCTACACCTTC. Translating it yields CSARAPGAAKGSRYTF.

The gene calls are TRBV20-1 and TRBJ2-7, with D perhaps matching TRBD2 (6 bases). V lost 1 base to trimming and J lost 4 bases, with 14 bases between them. The CDR3 is 14 residues long. CDR1 DFQATT and CDR2 SNEGSKA come from the germline V gene (reference sequence). The CDR3 bases are TGCAGTGCTAGAGCCCCGGGCCGGGGGTACGAGCAGTACTTC. Amino acids: CSARAPGRGYEQYF.

This sequence joins TRBV20-1 and TRBJ2-3, with 11 bases matching TRBD2. V lost 6 bases, J lost 0 bases, and 17 bases stayed unmatched. This CDR3 spans 19 amino acids. CDR1 is DFQATT, CDR2 SNEGSKA, per germline (reference sequence). CDR3 bases: TGCAGTGCCCTTTCGACTAGCGGGGTTTTCCTTTATAGCACAGATACGCAGTATTTT. It translates to CSALSTSGVFLYSTDTQYF.

This chain joins TRBV7-3 and TRBJ2-7, with D possibly called TRBD1 or TRBD2 (5 bases each). Trimming took off 5 bases at V and 6 bases at J, with 14 bases between the two ends. The germline V gene encodes CDR1 SGHTA and CDR2 FQGTGA. The length of the CDR3 is 13 residues. In DNA form, the CDR3 reads TGTGCCAGCAGCCCCGGGGCAGGCCGCGAGCAGTACTTC. Its protein is CASSPGAGREQYF.

This clonotype is labeled medium-sized. The rearrangement uses TRBV20-1 and TRBJ2-7; tentative D call: TRBD2 (6 bases). This CDR3 has 13 residues. Trimming stripped 3 bases from V and 7 bases from J, with 16 bases between. Looked up from germline, CDR1 is DFQATT and CDR2 is SNEGSKA (reference sequence). In DNA, the CDR3 is TGCAGTGCTAGTATCGGGAGAGACACAGAGCAGTACTTC. The encoded protein is CSASIGRDTEQYF.

J is TRBJ2-2 and V is TRBV24-1; D remains unclear. Trimming cost V 3 bases and J 2 bases, with 9 bases left between them. The CDR3 consists of 15 residues. Germline V gene data show CDR1 as KGHDR and CDR2 as SFDVKD. The CDR3 DNA reads TGTGCCACCAGTGATGGCCTAAAAAACACCGGGGAGCTGTTTTTT. It yields the protein CATSDGLKNTGELFF.

V and J are TRBV19 and TRBJ1-5; 7 nucleotides line up with TRBD1. The CDR3 has 17 residues. CDR1 is LNHDA and CDR2 is SQIVND in the germline V gene (reference sequence). J lost 4 bases, V lost 5 bases, and 14 bases had no gene match. CDR3 in DNA: TGTGCCAGTAGTGGGATTTACCAGGGGGGGGGAAATCAGCCCCAGCATTTT. Translation: CASSGIYQGGGNQPQHF.

The chain combines TRBV4-1 with TRBJ2-7; D is possibly TRBD1 (6 bases). This CDR3 has 13 residues. Trimming removed 4 bases from V and 4 bases from J, with 11 bases in between. Germline V gene sequence: CDR1 MGHRA, CDR2 YSYEKL. The CDR3: CASSREDRYEQYF. CDR3 in DNA: TGCGCCAGCAGCCGTGAAGACAGGTACGAGCAGTACTTC.

This clonotype is deemed large. This rearrangement joins TRBV5-4 to TRBJ1-5; no definite D call. This CDR3 spans 13 amino acids. V lost 1 base and J lost 4, with 6 bases in between. Germline V gene sequence: CDR1 SGHNT, CDR2 YYREEE (reference sequence). The CDR3 is CASSLYGNQPQHF. DNA of the CDR3: TGTGCCAGCAGCTTGTATGGAAATCAGCCCCAGCATTTT.

The genes are TRBV20-1 and TRBJ1-5; no reliable D call. There are 14 residues in the CDR3. The V end lost 0 bases, the J end lost 3 bases, and 9 bases lay between the germline ends. The V gene's germline CDR1 is DFQATT and CDR2 SNEGSKA (reference sequence). The CDR3 coding sequence is TGCAGTGCTAGAGACGCAGCGGCCAATCAGCCCCAGCATTTT. Translation: CSARDAAANQPQHF.